What follows are 27 T cell receptor beta chains derived from one specimen sequenced in a study of CD8 T cells in ankylosing spondylitis (TCRdb year 2017). Library creation used 5' RACE. Sequencing took place on an Illumina HiSeq 2500. TCRdb took the public reads, trimmed them with fastp at Q25, ran MiXCR for clone calling and kept in-frame beta chains. Rows are unified per CDR3 protein, each entry keeping the most common DNA and genes. This sample has approximately 110,000 distinct CDR3 sequences in its table, and 24% of those were observed once. Of the sample, roughly 12% falls within the top ten clones. Sequenced sample: synovial fluid, either unsorted or a sorted T cell fraction (not recorded which). These receptors were collected from a male donor with ankylosing spondylitis.

This clonotype was picked up a small number of times. The rearrangement joins TRBV5-1 to TRBJ2-5, with D perhaps matching TRBD1 or TRBD2 (6 bases each). The V end was cut by 3 bases, the J end by 4 bases, with 7 bases between. This CDR3 is built from 12 residues. Germline V CDR1 and CDR2: SGHRS, YFSETQ. The CDR3 loop reads CASSWGAETQYF. DNA for the CDR3: TGCGCCAGCAGCTGGGGGGCAGAGACCCAGTACTTC.

J is TRBJ1-5 and V is TRBV2; maybe TRBD1 (5 bases). V lost 2 bases, J lost 0 bases, and 14 bases lay in between. Germline CDR1 is SNHLY and CDR2 is FYNNEI. The CDR3 runs 17 residues. In nucleotides, the CDR3 is TGTGCCAGCAGTGAACGATCCCGGGACGGTAGCAATCAGCCCCAGCATTTT. It encodes CASSERSRDGSNQPQHF.

This clonotype was detected only a few times. The chain links TRBV24-1 to TRBJ2-3; D is tentatively TRBD1 or TRBD2 (5 bases each). The CDR3 is 15 amino acids. Trimming pared 0 bases from V and 1 base from J, leaving 7 bases between. Germline V gives CDR1 KGHDR, CDR2 SFDVKD. CDR3 loop: CATSDLRGGTDTQYF. CDR3 bases: TGTGCCACCAGTGATTTGCGGGGCGGCACAGATACGCAGTATTTT.

The rearrangement joins TRBV6-5 to TRBJ1-5, with D possibly being TRBD1 (6 bases). The germline CDR1 and CDR2 sequences are MNHEY and SVGAGI. This CDR3 is built from 15 residues. V dropped 2 bases and J dropped 7 bases, with 15 bases sitting between them. In DNA form, the CDR3 reads TGTGCCAGCAGTTACACCACGCTCAGGGGCCAGCCCCAGCATTTT. Its translation: CASSYTTLRGQPQHF.

The chain's CDR3 is CSGRQGANEKLFF. CDR3 in DNA: TGCAGCGGGAGACAGGGGGCCAATGAAAAACTGTTTTTT. This chain connects TRBV29-1 to TRBJ1-4, with 10 bases matching TRBD1. V gave up 7 bases and J gave up 5 bases; unmatched junction bases: 4. CDR1 is SQVTM and CDR2 is ANQGSEA in the germline V gene. The CDR3 is 13 amino acids.

This clonotype was recorded a few times. The chain joins TRBV6-1 to TRBJ1-1; 8 nucleotides agree with TRBD1. Germline V CDR1 and CDR2: MNHNS, SASEGT. CDR3 length equals 14 residues. V gave up 5 bases and J gave up 4 bases; unmatched junction bases: 6. The CDR3 region has the DNA TGTGCCAGCAGTCAACAGGGGGTCGGCACTGAAGCTTTCTTT. This codes for CASSQQGVGTEAFF.

This clonotype appeared many times. This chain uses TRBV20-1 with TRBJ1-4; D not resolved. Trimming stripped 6 bases from V and 2 bases from J, with 10 bases between. Germline V gives CDR1 DFQATT, CDR2 SNEGSKA (reference sequence). The CDR3 has 13 amino acids. This chain's CDR3 is CSAQQPTNEKLFF. DNA of the CDR3: TGCAGTGCCCAACAGCCCACTAATGAAAAACTGTTTTTT.

This chain links TRBV7-9 with TRBJ1-2; 9 bases are a match to TRBD1. Germline lookup yields CDR1 SEHNR and CDR2 FQNEAQ (reference sequence). J lost 6 bases, V lost 5 bases, and 10 bases had no gene match. The CDR3 totals 15 residues. CDR3 nucleotide sequence: TGTGCCAGCAGCCAAAACGGGGACAGGGCGCATGGCTACACCTTC. Its translation: CASSQNGDRAHGYTF.

The table lists this clonotype with a few counts. The J gene is TRBJ2-1, the V gene TRBV7-9, with D possibly TRBD2 on 6 matching bases. Germline V lookup: CDR1 SEHNR, CDR2 FQNEAQ (reference sequence). V lost 3 bases and J lost 7, with 16 bases in between. CDR3 length: 15 amino acids. The CDR3 region is CASSFGDWIINEQFF. In nucleotides, the CDR3 is TGTGCCAGCAGCTTTGGGGACTGGATAATTAATGAGCAGTTCTTC.

This clonotype was seen only a few times. This rearrangement joins TRBV18 to TRBJ2-1, with TRBD1 matching over 12 bases. The V segment lost 3 bases and the J segment 7 bases; nucleotides outside the gene matches: 4. The length of the CDR3 is 15 residues. The germline V gene has CDR1 KGHSH and CDR2 LQKENI. The CDR3 region is CASSPGQGAWNEQFF. The CDR3 DNA follows: TGTGCCAGCTCACCGGGACAGGGGGCGTGGAATGAGCAGTTCTTC.

This clonotype was seen just once. This chain joins TRBV30 and TRBJ2-1; no clear D gene. Germline V lookup: CDR1 GTSNPN, CDR2 SVGIG (reference sequence). This CDR3 comprises 12 residues. V was shortened by 2 bases and J by 5 bases, with 7 bases between the two germline ends. This CDR3 reads CAWSRWDNEQFF. The CDR3 DNA is TGTGCCTGGAGTAGGTGGGACAATGAGCAGTTCTTC.

V is TRBV3-1 and J is TRBJ2-2; no reliable D call. Trimming left V 6 bases short and J 6 bases short, with 5 bases between. Germline V CDR1 and CDR2: LGHDT, YNNKEL (reference sequence). The CDR3 is 11 amino acids. This CDR3 reads CASRGSGELFF. The DNA for the CDR3 is TGTGCCAGCAGGGGTTCCGGGGAGCTGTTTTTT.

This clonotype was counted ten times or more. This sequence joins TRBV13 and TRBJ2-7; the D is unclear. The CDR3 runs 13 residues. The germline V gene encodes CDR1 PRHDT and CDR2 FYEKMQ (reference sequence). Trimming shortened V by 3 bases and J by 5 bases, and 11 bases separated the two germline ends. As DNA, the CDR3 is TGTGCCAGCAGCTTTAAGGGTTCCCACGAGCAGTACTTC. Amino acid sequence: CASSFKGSHEQYF. Variable domain in full (rest from reference TRBV13 and TRBJ2-7): AAGVIQSPRHLIKEKRETATLKCYPIPRHDTVYWYQQGPGQDPQFLISFYEKMQSDKGSIPDRFSAQQFSDYHSELNMSSLELGDSALYFCASSFKGSHEQYFGPGTRLTVT.

This CDR3 reads CASSLKLAGYNEQFF. The CDR3 DNA follows: TGCGCCAGCAGCTTGAAACTAGCGGGGTACAATGAGCAGTTCTTC. The chain couples TRBV5-1 to TRBJ2-1, with 10 bases matching TRBD2. Germline CDR1 is SGHRS and CDR2 is YFSETQ. The V segment lost 1 base and the J segment 4 bases; nucleotides outside the gene matches: 2. The CDR3 extends over 15 amino acids.

This clonotype was counted between two and nine times. CDR3 nucleotides: TGCAGCGTTCGAGCGGGAGGTGGCGGGGAGCTGTTTTTT. Translation gives CSVRAGGGGELFF. The gene calls are TRBV29-1 and TRBJ2-2, with 9 nucleotides matching TRBD2. This CDR3 has 13 residues. Germline loops: CDR1 SQVTM, CDR2 ANQGSEA. The V segment lost 5 bases and the J segment 7 bases; nucleotides outside the gene matches: 5.

V is TRBV7-2 and J is TRBJ2-2; unclear D gene. Deletions cut 10 bases from V and 4 bases from J, with 16 bases between. Germline CDR1 is SGHTA and CDR2 is FQGNSA. The CDR3 consists of 14 residues. The CDR3 DNA sequence: TGTGCCACCCTTACGATCGGTTCCACCGGGGAGCTGTTTTTT. Its translation: CATLTIGSTGELFF. The full variable domain, in which reference TRBV7-2 and TRBJ2-2 provide the parts outside the CDR3, is GAGVSQSPSNKVTEKGKDVELRCDPISGHTALYWYRQSLGQGLEFLIYFQGNSAPDKSGLPSDRFSAERTGGSVSTLTIQRTQQEDSAVYLCATLTIGSTGELFFGEGSRLTVL.

This clonotype occurred a few times. The chain is built from TRBV5-1 and TRBJ2-5, with D perhaps matching TRBD2 (5 bases). Deletions cut 1 base from V and 2 bases from J, with 12 bases between. The germline V gene has CDR1 SGHRS and CDR2 YFSETQ. The CDR3 has 15 residues. This CDR3 is CASSLLRTHQETQYF. Here the CDR3 DNA reads TGCGCCAGCAGCTTGTTGCGGACTCATCAAGAGACCCAGTACTTC.

A few counts support this clonotype. This chain links TRBV12-5 with TRBJ2-1; no reliable D call. CDR1 is LGHNT, CDR2 FRNRAP, per germline. Trimming pared 5 bases from V and 1 base from J, leaving 12 bases between. CDR3 size: 15 residues. The CDR3 DNA reads as TGTGCTAGTGGTCCGATCCCCGAATCCTACAATGAGCAGTTCTTC. Translated, it gives CASGPIPESYNEQFF.

V gene TRBV5-1 combines with J gene TRBJ1-1; D is perhaps TRBD1 (5 bases). Trimming took off 2 bases at V and 3 bases at J, with 11 bases between the two ends. Germline CDR1 reads SGHRS; CDR2 reads YFSETQ. The CDR3 has 14 amino acids. The CDR3 bases are TGCGCCAGCAGCTTAGAGGGGCGGGACACTGAAGCTTTCTTT. This codes for CASSLEGRDTEAFF.

This clonotype was observed a handful of times. This chain uses TRBV20-1 with TRBJ2-1; TRBD2 matches 9 bases. Looked up from germline, CDR1 is DFQATT and CDR2 is SNEGSKA (reference sequence). The length of the CDR3 is 14 residues. With V trimmed by 1 base and J by 10 bases, 8 bases remained unmatched. CDR3 sequence reads: CSARVAGGPQEQFF. CDR3 sequence (DNA): TGCAGTGCTAGAGTGGCGGGAGGGCCTCAGGAGCAGTTCTTC.

The J gene is TRBJ1-2, the V gene TRBV20-1; D gene unclear. Germline assignment: CDR1 DFQATT and CDR2 SNEGSKA (reference sequence). The CDR3 length is 13 residues. Trimming stripped 4 bases from V and 4 bases from J, with 13 bases between. CDR3 protein: CSANEVVGYGYTF. The CDR3 nucleotides read TGCAGTGCTAACGAAGTGGTTGGCTATGGCTACACCTTC.

This clonotype has ten or more counts. The rearrangement joins TRBV20-1 to TRBJ2-1; D might be TRBD1 (6 bases). Germline V gene data show CDR1 as DFQATT and CDR2 as SNEGSKA (reference sequence). The CDR3 loop spans 14 amino acids. Trimming took off 4 bases at V and 3 bases at J, with 13 bases between the two ends. In DNA form, the CDR3 reads TGCAGTGCTATAGCAGGGGTGGGCTACAATGAGCAGTTCTTC. This codes for CSAIAGVGYNEQFF.

The CDR3 nucleotides are TGCAGTGCTATTCCGGGACTAGCGGGACGCACAGATACGCAGTATTTT. Its translation: CSAIPGLAGRTDTQYF. The chain uses TRBV20-1 and TRBJ2-3, with TRBD2 matching over 13 bases. Germline loops: CDR1 DFQATT, CDR2 SNEGSKA (reference sequence). The CDR3 loop spans 16 amino acids. Trimming took 4 bases from V and 1 from J; bases not matched to a gene: 5.

V is TRBV29-1 and J is TRBJ2-1; 7 bases are a match to TRBD1. J lost 9 bases, V lost 2 bases, and 10 bases had no gene match. The CDR3 totals 14 residues. Germline-derived CDR1 and CDR2 are SQVTM and ANQGSEA. CDR3 sequence (DNA): TGCAGCGTTGAAAAGTCTGGACAGGCGAGTGAGCAGTTCTTC. This sequence encodes CSVEKSGQASEQFF.

This clonotype was found many times. V is TRBV20-1 and J is TRBJ1-6; weak D call: TRBD1 (6 bases). Germline V gene lookup returns CDR1 DFQATT and CDR2 SNEGSKA (reference sequence). This CDR3 has 20 amino acids. V dropped 3 bases and J dropped 6 bases, with 30 bases sitting between them. CDR3 in amino acids: CSARPEYYDRPWGANSPLHF. The CDR3 nucleotides are TGCAGTGCTAGGCCCGAGTATTACGACAGGCCCTGGGGAGCTAATTCACCCCTCCACTTT.

The rearrangement joins TRBV20-1 to TRBJ2-3, with 10 positions matching TRBD1. Losses at the gene ends were 5 bases for V and 3 bases for J; bases not matched to a gene: 5. Germline lookup yields CDR1 DFQATT and CDR2 SNEGSKA (reference sequence). The length of the CDR3 is 14 residues. The CDR3 bases are TGCAGTGCTTATCCGGGACAGGGGACAGATACGCAGTATTTT. Translation: CSAYPGQGTDTQYF.

The chain couples TRBV24-1 to TRBJ1-5; D gene uncertain. The germline CDR1 and CDR2 sequences are KGHDR and SFDVKD. The V end was cut by 4 bases, the J end by 5 bases, with 14 bases between. The CDR3 has 15 amino acids. The CDR3 DNA reads as TGTGCCACCAGTGAGGGGAGAAACAGTTATCAGCCCCAGCATTTT. Translation gives CATSEGRNSYQPQHF.